This T cell receptor (beta chain) was captured in a study of OX40 agonist ivuxolimab in advanced cancers. Background for the entire study: Ivuxolimab was a fully human IgG2 agonistic monoclonal antibody targeting the costimulatory receptor OX40 (CD134). Intravenous ivuxolimab was administered to patients every 2 weeks at six dose levels: 0.01, 0.1, 0.3, 1.5, 3 and 10 mg/kg. Among the roughly 50 dose-escalation patients, some 20 had hepatocellular carcinoma, roughly 15 melanoma, 9 renal cell carcinoma and 9 head and neck cancer. A male proportion of roughly 80% and a mean age of 60 years, ranging from about 23 to 90, were recorded for the dose-escalation cohort. Patients were allowed to have had prior anti-PD-1, anti-PD-L1 or anti-CTLA-4 therapy, and approximately 40% of the dose-escalation patients had been treated with checkpoint inhibitors. Partial responses were achieved by three dose-escalation patients, of whom one had hepatocellular carcinoma and two had cutaneous melanoma. Peripheral TCRbeta sequencing aimed to test whether ivuxolimab altered TCR sequence diversity and caused clonal T-cell expansion. The monotherapy dose-escalation portion (N = 52 patients) of the phase I ivuxolimab trial is reported in the paper.

Between the V and J ends, shortened by 6 bases and 5 bases respectively, the junction contains 14 bases. The CDR3 has 14 amino acids, counting the end cysteine and phenylalanine. The retained sequence is limited to the CDR3, 42 bases, with the frame set at the first base. CDR1 is given as MGHRA and CDR2 as YSYEKL, both from the germline V gene. As concerns this clone: The antigen it binds to is not known. Base-call qualities are not available, and no considerably larger clone is one nucleotide away.

Points the paper makes about the study in general: In the 0.1-3.0 mg/kg groups, partial responders had among the lowest normalized peripheral clonal expansion, particularly in CD8+ T cells. The antigen specificity of the peripheral T cells that underwent clonal expansion was not determined. At doses from 0.1 to 3.0 mg/kg, clonal expansion was seen in both CD4+ and CD8+ blood T cells between baseline and week 6. After ivuxolimab, more expanded clones were found on average in CD8+ T cells than in CD4+ T cells. Low levels of normalized T-cell clonal expansion were also seen in some patients who did not respond.

Patients with autoimmune disease history or receiving systemic immunosuppression were excluded from the trial. In every dose cohort, peripheral blood was drawn for TCR sequencing at baseline, cycle 4 day 1, and cycle 7 day 1. The samples were drawn from a first-in-human, open-label, multicenter phase I dose-escalation trial of ivuxolimab. Adults with locally advanced or metastatic head and neck squamous cell, hepatocellular, melanoma or renal cell carcinoma were enrolled in the trial. Before TCR sequencing, CD4+ and CD8+ T cells were separately sorted from peripheral blood. Genomic DNA was isolated from the sorted cells so that the TCRbeta CDR3 region could be sequenced. TCRbeta CDR3 regions were sequenced using the immunoSEQ Assay. The immuneACCESS repertoire file appears here via TCRdb, limited to in-frame rearrangements. These files lack a portion of the clones; in checked studies, under half of the deficit traces to unresolved V genes, and the cause of the others is not known. Recorded for this sample are 85,000 to 95,000 clones; 91% of them occurred a single time. The ten top clones hold roughly 2.6% of the sample.

This sequence uses TRBV4-1 and TRBJ2-1; the best D guess is TRBD2, with 6 bases matching. This sequence originates from an adult with an advanced solid tumor such as melanoma, head and neck, liver or kidney cancer. The sample here was CD4+ or CD8+ T cells sorted from blood, taken in a trial of the OX40 agonist ivuxolimab. The CDR3 reads CASRGGWENNEQFF. The nucleotides are TGCGCCAGCAGGGGGGGATGGGAGAACAATGAGCAGTTCTTC.